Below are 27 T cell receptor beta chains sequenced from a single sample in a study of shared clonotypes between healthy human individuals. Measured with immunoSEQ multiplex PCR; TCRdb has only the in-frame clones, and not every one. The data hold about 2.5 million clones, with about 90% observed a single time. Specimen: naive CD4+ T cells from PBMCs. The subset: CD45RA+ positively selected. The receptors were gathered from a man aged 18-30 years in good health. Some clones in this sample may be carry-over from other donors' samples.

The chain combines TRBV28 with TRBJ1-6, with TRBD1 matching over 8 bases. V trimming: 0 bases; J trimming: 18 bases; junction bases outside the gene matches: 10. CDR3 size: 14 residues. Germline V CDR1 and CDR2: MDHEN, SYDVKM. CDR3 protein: CASSLWDRAVRTHF. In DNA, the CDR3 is TGTGCCAGCAGTTTATGGGACAGGGCCGTCAGGACCCACTTT.

Written as DNA, the CDR3 is TGTGCCAGCAGTTTCCCAGGGCCGTACGAGCAGTACTTC. This sequence encodes CASSFPGPYEQYF. The V and J genes are TRBV28 and TRBJ2-7, with D tentatively TRBD1 (5 bases). In germline, CDR1 is MDHEN, CDR2 SYDVKM. CDR3 length: 13 residues. The V gene lost 3 bases and the J gene lost 4 bases, with 10 bases spanning the gap.

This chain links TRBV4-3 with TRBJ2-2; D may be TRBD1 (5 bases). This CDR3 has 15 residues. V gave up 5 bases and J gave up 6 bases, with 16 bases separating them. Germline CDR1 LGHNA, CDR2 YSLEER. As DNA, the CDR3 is TGCGCCAGCAGCTCCAGATGGCTAGGGGCCGGGGAGCTGTTTTTT. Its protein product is CASSSRWLGAGELFF.

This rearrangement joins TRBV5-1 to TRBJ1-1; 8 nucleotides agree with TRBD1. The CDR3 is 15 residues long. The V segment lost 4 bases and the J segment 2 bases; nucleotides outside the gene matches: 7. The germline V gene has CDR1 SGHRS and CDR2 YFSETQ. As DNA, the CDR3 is TGCGCCAGCAGCGGCCGACAGGGGTCCAACACTGAAGCTTTCTTT. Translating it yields CASSGRQGSNTEAFF.

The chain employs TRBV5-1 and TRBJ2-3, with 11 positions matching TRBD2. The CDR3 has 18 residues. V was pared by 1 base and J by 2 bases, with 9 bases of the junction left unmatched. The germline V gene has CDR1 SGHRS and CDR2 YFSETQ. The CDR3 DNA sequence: TGCGCCAGCAGCTTGCCTTTACTAGCGGGAGTTGTCACAGATACGCAGTATTTT. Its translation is CASSLPLLAGVVTDTQYF.

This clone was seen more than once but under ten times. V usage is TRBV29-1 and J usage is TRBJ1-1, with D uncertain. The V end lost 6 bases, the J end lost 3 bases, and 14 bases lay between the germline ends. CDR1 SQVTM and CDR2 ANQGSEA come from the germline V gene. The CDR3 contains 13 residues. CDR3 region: CSVANGRDTEAFF. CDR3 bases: TGCAGCGTCGCAAATGGAAGGGACACTGAAGCTTTCTTT.

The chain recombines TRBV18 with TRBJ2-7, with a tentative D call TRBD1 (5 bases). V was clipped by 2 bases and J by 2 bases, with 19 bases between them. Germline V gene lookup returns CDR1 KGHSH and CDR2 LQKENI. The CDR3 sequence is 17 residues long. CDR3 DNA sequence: TGTGCCAGCTCACCAGATTGGACACATCCCTTTGCCTACGAGCAGTACTTC. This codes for CASSPDWTHPFAYEQYF.

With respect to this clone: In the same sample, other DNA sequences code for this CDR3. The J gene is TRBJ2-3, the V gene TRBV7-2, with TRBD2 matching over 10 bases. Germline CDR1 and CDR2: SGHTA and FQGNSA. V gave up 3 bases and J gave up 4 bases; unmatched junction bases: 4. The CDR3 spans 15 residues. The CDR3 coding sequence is TGTGCCAGCAGCTTCCTAGCGGGAGTGGCAGATACGCAGTATTTT. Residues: CASSFLAGVADTQYF.

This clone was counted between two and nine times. This CDR3 is CAISDRGNLGAFF. The CDR3 bases are TGTGCCATCTCGGACAGGGGGAATCTTGGCGCTTTCTTT. V gene TRBV5-4 combines with J gene TRBJ1-1, with 10 bases lining up with TRBD1. Germline lookup yields CDR1 SGHNT and CDR2 YYREEE (reference sequence). The ends lost 9 bases at V and 11 bases at J; junction bases unmatched: 13. This CDR3 has 13 amino acids.

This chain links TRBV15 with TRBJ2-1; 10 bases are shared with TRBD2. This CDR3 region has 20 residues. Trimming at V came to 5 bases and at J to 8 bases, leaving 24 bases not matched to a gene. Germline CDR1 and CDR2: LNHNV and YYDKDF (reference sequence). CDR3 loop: CATSPQRGLAGAMIGHEQFF. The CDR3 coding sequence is TGTGCCACCAGCCCCCAAAGGGGTCTAGCGGGAGCCATGATCGGGCATGAGCAGTTCTTC.

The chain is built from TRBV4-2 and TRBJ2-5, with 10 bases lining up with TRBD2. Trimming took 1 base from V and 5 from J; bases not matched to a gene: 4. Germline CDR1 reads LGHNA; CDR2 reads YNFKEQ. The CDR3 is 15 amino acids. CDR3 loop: CASSQASGSGETQYF. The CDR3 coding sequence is TGTGCCAGCAGCCAAGCTAGCGGGAGCGGGGAGACCCAGTACTTC.

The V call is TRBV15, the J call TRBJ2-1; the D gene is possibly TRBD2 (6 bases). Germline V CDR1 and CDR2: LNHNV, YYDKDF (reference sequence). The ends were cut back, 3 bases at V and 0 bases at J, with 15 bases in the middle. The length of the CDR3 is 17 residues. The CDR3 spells CATSSKLRGGSYNEQFF. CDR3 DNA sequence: TGTGCCACCAGCAGTAAGCTGAGGGGAGGCTCCTACAATGAGCAGTTCTTC. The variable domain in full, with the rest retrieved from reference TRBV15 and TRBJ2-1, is DAMVIQNPRYQVTQFGKPVTLSCSQTLNHNVMYWYQQKSSQAPKLLFHYYDKDFNNEADTPDNFQSRRPNTSFCFLDIRSPGLGDTAMYLCATSSKLRGGSYNEQFFGPGTRLTVL.

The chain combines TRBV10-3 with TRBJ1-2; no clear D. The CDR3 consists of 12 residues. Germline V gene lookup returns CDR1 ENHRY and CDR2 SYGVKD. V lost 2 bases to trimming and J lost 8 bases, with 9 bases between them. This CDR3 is CAISEALSGYTF. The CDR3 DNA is TGTGCCATCAGTGAGGCCCTCTCGGGCTACACCTTC.

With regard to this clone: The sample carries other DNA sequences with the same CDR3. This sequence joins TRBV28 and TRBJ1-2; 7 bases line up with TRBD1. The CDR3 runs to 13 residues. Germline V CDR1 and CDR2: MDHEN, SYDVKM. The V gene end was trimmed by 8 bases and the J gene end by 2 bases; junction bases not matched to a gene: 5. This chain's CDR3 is CASSAGGNYGYTF. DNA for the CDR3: TGTGCCAGCTCCGCAGGGGGGAACTATGGCTACACCTTC.

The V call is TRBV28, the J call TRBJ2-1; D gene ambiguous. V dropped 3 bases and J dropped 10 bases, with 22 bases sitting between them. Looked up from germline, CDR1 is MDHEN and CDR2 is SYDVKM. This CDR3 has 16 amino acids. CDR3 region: CASSFPPLTRHGEQFF. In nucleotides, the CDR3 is TGTGCCAGCAGTTTCCCTCCCCTGACCCGCCACGGCGAGCAGTTCTTC.

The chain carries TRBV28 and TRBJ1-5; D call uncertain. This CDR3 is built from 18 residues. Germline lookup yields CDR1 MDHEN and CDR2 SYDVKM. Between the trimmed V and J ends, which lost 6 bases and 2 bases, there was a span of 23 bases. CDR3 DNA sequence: TGTGCCAGCAGCCCTCGAGCTCACCCATCAGAAGGCAATCAGCCCCAGCATTTT. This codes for CASSPRAHPSEGNQPQHF.

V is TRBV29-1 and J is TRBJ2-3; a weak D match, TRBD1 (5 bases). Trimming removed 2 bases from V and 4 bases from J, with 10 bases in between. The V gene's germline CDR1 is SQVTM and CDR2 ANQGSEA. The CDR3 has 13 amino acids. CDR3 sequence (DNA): TGCAGCGTTGAACCAGGGCGGCCAGATACGCAGTATTTT. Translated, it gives CSVEPGRPDTQYF.

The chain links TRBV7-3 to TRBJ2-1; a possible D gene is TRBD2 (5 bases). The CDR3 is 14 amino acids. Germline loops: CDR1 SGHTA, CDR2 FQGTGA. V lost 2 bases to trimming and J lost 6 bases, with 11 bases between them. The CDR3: CASSLGVRGNEQFF. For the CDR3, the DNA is TGTGCCAGCAGCTTAGGGGTACGGGGCAATGAGCAGTTCTTC.

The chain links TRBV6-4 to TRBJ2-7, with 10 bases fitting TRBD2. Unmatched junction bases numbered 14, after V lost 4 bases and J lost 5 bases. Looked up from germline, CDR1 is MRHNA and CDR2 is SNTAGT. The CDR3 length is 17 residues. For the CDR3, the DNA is TGTGCCAGCAGTGTGCCAGGGGCTAGCGGGAGTTCCCACGAGCAGTACTTC. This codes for CASSVPGASGSSHEQYF.

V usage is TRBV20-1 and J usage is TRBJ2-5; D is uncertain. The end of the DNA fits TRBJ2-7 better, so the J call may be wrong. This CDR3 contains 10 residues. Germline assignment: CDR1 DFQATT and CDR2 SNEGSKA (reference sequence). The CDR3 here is CSAFRGEQYF. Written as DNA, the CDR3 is TGCAGTGCTTTTAGAGGCGAGCAGTACTTC.

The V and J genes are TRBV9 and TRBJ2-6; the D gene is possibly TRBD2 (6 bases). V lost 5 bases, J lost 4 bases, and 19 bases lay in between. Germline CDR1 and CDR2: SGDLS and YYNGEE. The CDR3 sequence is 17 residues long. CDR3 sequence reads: CASSTLSGVTGANVLTF. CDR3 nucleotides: TGTGCCAGCAGTACCCTCTCGGGAGTTACGGGGGCCAACGTCCTGACTTTC.

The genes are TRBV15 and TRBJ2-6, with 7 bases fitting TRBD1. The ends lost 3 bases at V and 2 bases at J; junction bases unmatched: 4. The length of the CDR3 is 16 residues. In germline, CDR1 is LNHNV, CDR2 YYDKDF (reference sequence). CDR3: CATSSPGTAGANVLTF. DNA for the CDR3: TGTGCCACCAGCAGCCCCGGGACAGCTGGGGCCAACGTCCTGACTTTC.

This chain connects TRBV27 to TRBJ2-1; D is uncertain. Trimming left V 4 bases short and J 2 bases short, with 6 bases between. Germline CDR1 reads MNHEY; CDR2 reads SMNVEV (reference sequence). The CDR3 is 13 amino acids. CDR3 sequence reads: CASSSLAYNEQFF. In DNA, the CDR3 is TGTGCCAGCAGTTCCTTAGCCTACAATGAGCAGTTCTTC.

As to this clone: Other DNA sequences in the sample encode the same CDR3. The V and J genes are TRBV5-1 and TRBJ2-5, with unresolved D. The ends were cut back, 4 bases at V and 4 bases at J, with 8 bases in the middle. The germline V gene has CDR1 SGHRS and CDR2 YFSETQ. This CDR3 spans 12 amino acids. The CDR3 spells CASSLEIETQYF. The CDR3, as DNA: TGCGCCAGCAGCCTTGAGATAGAGACCCAGTACTTC. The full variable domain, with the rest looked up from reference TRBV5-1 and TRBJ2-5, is KAGVTQTPRYLIKTRGQQVTLSCSPISGHRSVSWYQQTPGQGLQFLFEYFSETQRNKGNFPGRFSGRQFSNSRSEMNVSTLELGDSALYLCASSLEIETQYFGPGTRLLVL.

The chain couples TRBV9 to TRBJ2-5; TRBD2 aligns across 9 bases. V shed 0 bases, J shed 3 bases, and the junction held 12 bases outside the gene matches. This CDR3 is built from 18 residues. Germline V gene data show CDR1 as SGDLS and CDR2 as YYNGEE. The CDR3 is CASSVAGLAGNQEETQYF. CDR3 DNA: TGTGCCAGCAGCGTAGCAGGGCTAGCGGGAAATCAAGAAGAGACCCAGTACTTC.

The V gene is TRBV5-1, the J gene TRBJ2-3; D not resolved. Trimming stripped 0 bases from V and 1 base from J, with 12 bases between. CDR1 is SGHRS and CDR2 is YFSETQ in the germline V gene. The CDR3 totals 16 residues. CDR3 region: CASSLEGQKGTDTQYF. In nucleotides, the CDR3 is TGCGCCAGCAGCTTGGAAGGGCAGAAAGGCACAGATACGCAGTATTTT. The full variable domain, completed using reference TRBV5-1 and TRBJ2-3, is KAGVTQTPRYLIKTRGQQVTLSCSPISGHRSVSWYQQTPGQGLQFLFEYFSETQRNKGNFPGRFSGRQFSNSRSEMNVSTLELGDSALYLCASSLEGQKGTDTQYFGPGTRLTVL.

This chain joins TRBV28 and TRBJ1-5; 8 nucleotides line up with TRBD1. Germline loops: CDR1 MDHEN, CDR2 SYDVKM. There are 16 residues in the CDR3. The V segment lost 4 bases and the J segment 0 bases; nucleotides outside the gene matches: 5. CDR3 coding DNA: TGTGCCAGCAGTTACAGACAGGGGTCTAGCAATCAGCCCCAGCATTTT. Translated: CASSYRQGSSNQPQHF.